The 13 T cell receptor beta chains listed next were all sequenced from one sample in a study of CD8+ T cells in alopecia areata. Treatment noted: oral pan-JAK inhibitor, 5-10 mg twice daily. cDNA prepared by RNA extraction and subsequent reverse transcription served as the template for sequencing. Measured with immunoSEQ multiplex PCR; TCRdb has only the in-frame clones, and not every one. The sample contains tens of thousands of clones, over 70% of which appear only once. Sequences were derived from CD8+ T cells sorted from blood, sampled around week 44, from a patient treated with tofacitinib. Source of these receptors: a human donor with alopecia areata.

The V gene is TRBV7-8, the J gene TRBJ1-2, with D possibly TRBD1 on 6 matching bases. V was shortened by 4 bases and J by 8 bases, with 23 bases between the two germline ends. CDR3 length: 16 amino acids. Germline CDR1 is SGHVS and CDR2 is FQNEAQ. The CDR3 reads CASSSKPMDSLGGYTF. The CDR3 DNA is TGTGCCAGCAGCTCCAAACCGATGGACAGTCTCGGAGGCTACACCTTC. The variable domain in full, completed from reference TRBV7-8 and TRBJ1-2, reads GAGVSQSPRYKVAKRGQDVALRCDPISGHVSLFWYQQALGQGPEFLTYFQNEAQLDKSGLPSDRFFAERPEGSVSTLKIQRTQQEDSAVYLCASSSKPMDSLGGYTFGSGTRLTVV.

Regarding this clone: This sample includes further DNA sequences coding for the same CDR3. This chain connects TRBV19 to TRBJ1-5, with D hard to call. Germline V gene data show CDR1 as LNHDA and CDR2 as SQIVND (reference sequence). Trimming cost V 3 bases and J 0 bases, with 6 bases left between them. The CDR3 is 14 residues long. The CDR3, as DNA: TGTGCCAGTAGTATTTGGGATAGCAATCAGCCCCAGCATTTT. This encodes CASSIWDSNQPQHF.

As to this clone: The sample carries other DNA sequences with the same CDR3. The chain carries TRBV4-3 and TRBJ2-3; D remains ambiguous. CDR3 length equals 13 residues. Trimming shortened V by 1 base and J by 3 bases, and 5 bases separated the two germline ends. Germline V lookup: CDR1 LGHNA, CDR2 YSLEER. CDR3 loop: CASSQGLTDTQYF. DNA of the CDR3: TGCGCCAGCAGCCAAGGATTGACAGATACGCAGTATTTT.

V and J are TRBV11-2 and TRBJ2-3; 7 positions match TRBD2. This CDR3 region has 18 residues. V lost 2 bases to trimming and J lost 0 bases; unmatched junction nucleotides: 11. Germline CDR1 reads SGHAT; CDR2 reads FQNNGV. The CDR3 reads CASSLTAGTSPSTDTQYF. CDR3 DNA: TGTGCCAGCAGCTTAACAGCGGGAACCTCCCCGAGCACAGATACGCAGTATTTT.

The chain links TRBV5-6 to TRBJ2-7, with TRBD1 identical over 7 bases. After removal of 4 bases from V and 3 bases from J, the junction contained 4 bases not matched to a gene. This CDR3 has 13 amino acids. Germline CDR1 reads SGHDT; CDR2 reads YYEEEE. Written as DNA, the CDR3 is TGTGCCAGCAGCCTGGGACAGTTCTACGAGCAGTACTTC. It translates to CASSLGQFYEQYF.

The chain combines TRBV2 with TRBJ1-2; D not resolved. The CDR3 loop spans 13 amino acids. The germline V and J ends were trimmed by 2 bases and 6 bases, with 10 bases remaining between them. Looked up from germline, CDR1 is SNHLY and CDR2 is FYNNEI. CDR3 sequence (DNA): TGTGCCAGCAGTGAAAACTGGGAGGATGGCTACACCTTC. The encoded protein is CASSENWEDGYTF.

The chain uses TRBV30 and TRBJ2-1, with D possibly TRBD2 on 5 matching bases. V was pared by 3 bases and J by 10 bases, with 10 bases between. Germline loops: CDR1 GTSNPN, CDR2 SVGIG (reference sequence). The CDR3 consists of 11 residues. As DNA, the CDR3 is TGTGCCTGGAGCCCCCCGGGGGAGCAGTTCTTC. Translation gives CAWSPPGEQFF.

There are a few counts of this clone. CDR3 in amino acids: CASSLRTGAYGYTF. The CDR3 region has the DNA TGTGCCAGCAGCTTAAGGACAGGTGCCTATGGCTACACCTTC. This rearrangement joins TRBV13 to TRBJ1-2; 7 bases are a match to TRBD1. The germline gives CDR1 PRHDT, CDR2 FYEKMQ (reference sequence). The CDR3 extends over 14 amino acids. Germline trimming cut 2 bases from V and 4 bases from J; bases unmatched to any gene: 4. The variable domain in full, completed from reference TRBV13 and TRBJ1-2, reads AAGVIQSPRHLIKEKRETATLKCYPIPRHDTVYWYQQGPGQDPQFLISFYEKMQSDKGSIPDRFSAQQFSDYHSELNMSSLELGDSALYFCASSLRTGAYGYTFGSGTRLTVV.

This clone was counted only a few times. The V call is TRBV29-1, the J call TRBJ1-2, with 10 bases identical to TRBD1. V dropped 6 bases and J dropped 5; count of bases not matched to a gene: 6. This CDR3 comprises 13 residues. CDR1 is SQVTM and CDR2 is ANQGSEA in the germline V gene. CDR3 DNA sequence: TGCAGCGTGACAGGGGGCGCGGGGTATGGCTACACCTTC. Residues: CSVTGGAGYGYTF.

The sample holds a few counts of this clone. The genes are TRBV5-1 and TRBJ2-2; D uncertain. Trimming cost V 2 bases and J 7 bases, with 3 bases left between them. CDR3 length: 11 amino acids. Germline V gene data show CDR1 as SGHRS and CDR2 as YFSETQ. The DNA for the CDR3 is TGCGCCAGCAGCTTCGGCGGGGAGCTGTTTTTT. Translating gives CASSFGGELFF.

The V gene is TRBV7-7, the J gene TRBJ1-1; 7 bases are a match to TRBD1. Germline lookup yields CDR1 SSHAT and CDR2 FNYEAQ (reference sequence). This CDR3 spans 17 amino acids. Unmatched junction bases numbered 15, after V lost 5 bases and J lost 3 bases. The CDR3 DNA reads TGTGCCAGCAGCCCGTACCTGGACAGGTCGGGTGACACTGAAGCTTTCTTT. Amino acids: CASSPYLDRSGDTEAFF.

This clone was observed a few times. The J gene is TRBJ2-7, the V gene TRBV29-1; D is possibly TRBD1 or TRBD2 (5 bases each). Germline CDR1 is SQVTM and CDR2 is ANQGSEA. This CDR3 region has 13 residues. The V gene lost 6 bases and the J gene lost 1 base, with 13 bases spanning the gap. CDR3 sequence: CSVYRDGSYEQYF. For the CDR3, the DNA is TGCAGCGTATATCGGGACGGATCCTACGAGCAGTACTTC.

The chain combines TRBV29-1 with TRBJ1-1, with D hard to call. CDR1 and CDR2 (germline): SQVTM, ANQGSEA. This CDR3 spans 10 amino acids. Trimming stripped 1 base from V and 10 bases from J, with 7 bases between. CDR3 DNA sequence: TGCAGCGTTGAAGCAGGAAGAGCTTTCTTT. Protein: CSVEAGRAFF.